The 23 T cell receptor beta chains in this list originate from one sample, sequenced in a study of cytomegalovirus exposure and HLA in healthy donors. This PCR relied on a set of 60 Vbeta primers and 13 Jbeta primers. The protocol was immunoSEQ multiplex PCR, while the TCRdb copy is restricted to in-frame clones and leaves out a portion. The sample includes around 200,000 clones, about three quarters seen only once; the top ten take around 3.2%. The specimen was PBMCs. All receptors derive from a female donor in good health and CMV-seronegative.

In its sample, this clone was seen a few times. This rearrangement joins TRBV19 to TRBJ1-6; 7 nucleotides agree with TRBD1. This CDR3 comprises 14 residues. From germline, CDR1 is LNHDA and CDR2 SQIVND (reference sequence). J lost 10 bases, V lost 5 bases, and 8 bases had no gene match. In nucleotides, the CDR3 is TGTGCCAGTAGTCTAACAGGGGATGAATCACCCCTCCACTTT. Its translation is CASSLTGDESPLHF. The variable domain in full, completed from reference TRBV19 and TRBJ1-6, reads DGGITQSPKYLFRKEGQNVTLSCEQNLNHDAMYWYRQDPGQGLRLIYYSQIVNDFQKGDIAEGYSVSREKKESFPLTVTSAQKNPTAFYLCASSLTGDESPLHFGNGTRLTVT.

The chain joins TRBV4-3 to TRBJ2-2; the D gene is possibly TRBD2 (5 bases). Trimming removed 4 bases at V and 4 bases at J, with 10 bases between. This CDR3 contains 14 residues. CDR1 and CDR2 from the germline V gene are LGHNA and YSLEER. The CDR3 reads CASSPTRVTGELFF. Here the CDR3 DNA reads TGCGCCAGCAGCCCAACTAGGGTCACCGGGGAGCTGTTTTTT.

CDR3 amino acids: CASNQRLGNTIYF. DNA for the CDR3: TGTGCCAGCAACCAGAGGCTGGGAAACACCATATATTTT. The chain joins TRBV5-6 to TRBJ1-3; no clear D gene. Per germline, CDR1 SGHDT and CDR2 YYEEEE. The V end was cut by 6 bases, the J end by 4 bases, with 11 bases between. The CDR3 runs to 13 residues.

This clone was seen a few times. The gene calls are TRBV19 and TRBJ2-2; possible D gene TRBD2, 6 bases. The CDR3 totals 12 residues. Trimming removed 7 bases at V and 6 bases at J, with 9 bases between. Germline V CDR1 and CDR2: LNHDA, SQIVND (reference sequence). The CDR3 nucleotides read TGTGCCAGTATGAGGGACTCCGGGGAGCTGTTTTTT. The encoded protein is CASMRDSGELFF. The full variable domain, completed using reference TRBV19 and TRBJ2-2, is DGGITQSPKYLFRKEGQNVTLSCEQNLNHDAMYWYRQDPGQGLRLIYYSQIVNDFQKGDIAEGYSVSREKKESFPLTVTSAQKNPTAFYLCASMRDSGELFFGEGSRLTVL.

The chain employs TRBV29-1 and TRBJ2-7; 8 bases line up with TRBD2. The CDR3 consists of 15 residues. Trimming took 0 bases from V and 1 from J; bases not matched to a gene: 5. The V gene's germline CDR1 is SQVTM and CDR2 ANQGSEA. The CDR3 loop reads CSVEDQVAGSYEQYF. The CDR3 DNA is TGCAGCGTTGAAGATCAGGTAGCGGGGTCCTACGAGCAGTACTTC.

This clone showed up just a few times. The chain employs TRBV7-7 and TRBJ2-5, with a tentative D call TRBD2 (7 bases). The CDR3 loop spans 15 amino acids. CDR1 SSHAT and CDR2 FNYEAQ come from the germline V gene (reference sequence). V was shortened by 5 bases and J by 2 bases, with 15 bases between the two germline ends. The CDR3 nucleotides read TGTGCCAGCAGCCCAAGGGGGGGGCTTCAAGAGACCCAGTACTTC. This translates into CASSPRGGLQETQYF. Full variable domain (rest looked up from reference TRBV7-7 and TRBJ2-5): GAGVSQSPRYKVTKRGQDVTLRCDPISSHATLYWYQQALGQGPEFLTYFNYEAQPDKSGLPSDRFSAERPEGSISTLTIQRTEQRDSAMYRCASSPRGGLQETQYFGPGTRLLVL.

This rearrangement joins TRBV7-8 to TRBJ2-1; 8 bases are shared with TRBD2. The CDR3 runs to 15 residues. The J segment lost 9 bases and the V segment lost 2 bases, leaving 9 bases of the junction unmatched. The V gene's germline CDR1 is SGHVS and CDR2 FQNEAQ. DNA of the CDR3: TGTGCCAGCAGCTTACGGGGGGGCCTTGTCGGTGAGCAGTTCTTC. It codes for CASSLRGGLVGEQFF.

This chain joins TRBV11-2 and TRBJ1-1, with D hard to call. V lost 1 base to trimming and J lost 1 base, with 16 bases between them. Looked up from germline, CDR1 is SGHAT and CDR2 is FQNNGV. This CDR3 contains 17 residues. The CDR3 DNA follows: TGTGCCAGCAGCTTAGGAAGTTTGCGGCATTCGAACACTGAAGCTTTCTTT. Its protein is CASSLGSLRHSNTEAFF.

The chain uses TRBV19 and TRBJ1-6; possible D gene TRBD1, 6 bases. V lost 3 bases to trimming and J lost 7 bases, with 16 bases between them. The germline V gene encodes CDR1 LNHDA and CDR2 SQIVND (reference sequence). CDR3 length: 16 residues. CDR3 sequence reads: CASSMARGARNSPLHF. The CDR3 DNA reads as TGTGCCAGTAGTATGGCGCGGGGGGCGCGGAATTCACCCCTCCACTTT.

The chain recombines TRBV9 with TRBJ1-2, with 9 bases lining up with TRBD1. Germline CDR1 reads SGDLS; CDR2 reads YYNGEE. V dropped 4 bases and J dropped 7; count of bases not matched to a gene: 14. There are 16 residues in the CDR3. CDR3 sequence reads: CASSPDPTGQGLGYTF. The DNA for the CDR3 is TGTGCCAGCAGCCCAGATCCGACGGGACAGGGCCTTGGCTACACCTTC.

This clone appeared a few times. This chain joins TRBV7-9 and TRBJ1-2, with 10 bases aligning to TRBD1. Germline lookup yields CDR1 SEHNR and CDR2 FQNEAQ (reference sequence). The junction had 8 bases not matched to a gene; V was cut back by 5 bases and J by 2 bases. The CDR3 extends over 16 amino acids. CDR3 coding DNA: TGTGCCAGCAGCAAAGAGGGGACAGGGGCCAACTATGGCTACACCTTC. Translated, it gives CASSKEGTGANYGYTF.

This clone was detected only a few times. J is TRBJ2-7 and V is TRBV11-2, with a tentative D call TRBD2 (5 bases). There are 13 residues in the CDR3. V gave up 3 bases and J gave up 3 bases, with 9 bases separating them. CDR1 is SGHAT and CDR2 is FQNNGV in the germline V gene. This chain's CDR3 is CASSFDGVYEQYF. For the CDR3, the DNA is TGTGCCAGCAGCTTTGACGGGGTCTACGAGCAGTACTTC.

This clone was counted only a few times. The rearrangement links TRBV7-3 to TRBJ1-1; no firm D call. Trimming took off 0 bases at V and 10 bases at J, with 6 bases between the two ends. The germline V gene has CDR1 SGHTA and CDR2 FQGTGA. CDR3 size: 11 residues. CDR3 sequence: CASSLTAVAFF. The CDR3 DNA reads as TGTGCCAGCAGCTTAACGGCTGTAGCTTTCTTT.

This clone was detected once. The DNA for the CDR3 is TGCGCCAGCAGCTCGACTAGCGGGGCTACAGATACGCAGTATTTT. It codes for CASSSTSGATDTQYF. The gene calls are TRBV5-1 and TRBJ2-3, with 11 nucleotides matching TRBD2. Germline CDR1 SGHRS, CDR2 YFSETQ. V shed 3 bases, J shed 3 bases, and the junction held 3 bases outside the gene matches. The CDR3 loop spans 15 amino acids.

The V and J genes are TRBV2 and TRBJ1-2, with D perhaps TRBD1 (6 bases). This CDR3 region has 13 residues. Germline values: CDR1 SNHLY, CDR2 FYNNEI. Between the trimmed V and J ends, which lost 5 bases and 7 bases, there was a span of 14 bases. This chain's CDR3 is CASSRTVSSGYTF. CDR3 coding DNA: TGTGCCAGCAGTCGGACAGTAAGCTCTGGCTACACCTTC.

The table lists this clone with a count of one. The V gene is TRBV27, the J gene TRBJ1-2; 7 bases match TRBD1. Germline values: CDR1 MNHEY, CDR2 SMNVEV (reference sequence). Germline trimming cut 6 bases from V and 4 bases from J; bases unmatched to any gene: 5. The length of the CDR3 is 13 residues. CDR3 protein: CASRSTGAYGYTF. The CDR3 region has the DNA TGTGCCAGCAGGTCCACAGGGGCCTATGGCTACACCTTC.

This chain joins TRBV25-1 and TRBJ2-1; 12 bases are a match to TRBD2. The CDR3 extends over 17 amino acids. With V trimmed by 4 bases and J by 0 bases, 4 bases remained unmatched. Germline V gene data show CDR1 as MGHDK and CDR2 as SYGVNS. CDR3 in DNA: TGTGCCAGCAGTGCGGGACTAGCGGGCTACTCCTACAATGAGCAGTTCTTC. Protein product: CASSAGLAGYSYNEQFF.

The chain is built from TRBV28 and TRBJ2-1; 7 bases match TRBD1. With 4 bases clipped from V and 4 bases from J, the junction kept 7 bases outside the gene matches. Germline CDR1 is MDHEN and CDR2 is SYDVKM. The CDR3 length is 15 residues. The CDR3 bases are TGTGCCAGCAGTTCGACAGGGTACCCGTACAATGAGCAGTTCTTC. Translation gives CASSSTGYPYNEQFF. The variable domain in full, completed from reference TRBV28 and TRBJ2-1, reads DVKVTQSSRYLVKRTGEKVFLECVQDMDHENMFWYRQDPGLGLRLIYFSYDVKMKEKGDIPEGYSVSREKKERFSLILESASTNQTSMYLCASSSTGYPYNEQFFGPGTRLTVL.

The chain employs TRBV19 and TRBJ2-1; TRBD1 matches at 7 bases. The CDR3 length is 13 residues. V gave up 5 bases and J gave up 6 bases; unmatched junction bases: 4. Germline V lookup: CDR1 LNHDA, CDR2 SQIVND (reference sequence). The CDR3 protein is CASSQGVRNEQFF. For the CDR3, the DNA is TGTGCCAGTAGTCAGGGGGTGCGCAATGAGCAGTTCTTC.

The chain has TRBV7-9 and TRBJ2-1; 11 bases map to TRBD2. Losses at the gene ends were 1 base for V and 7 bases for J; bases not matched to a gene: 3. Per the germline V gene, CDR1 is SEHNR and CDR2 is FQNEAQ (reference sequence). The CDR3 contains 15 residues. The CDR3 bases are TGTGCCAGCAGCTTAGGTAGCGGGGGGGCAAATGAGCAGTTCTTC. It translates to CASSLGSGGANEQFF.

The CDR3 nucleotides read TGTGCCAGTATCCCGACTGTTTGGAAGGATGGCTACACCTTC. Residues: CASIPTVWKDGYTF. The J gene is TRBJ1-2, the V gene TRBV19; no definite D call. Germline CDR1 LNHDA, CDR2 SQIVND (reference sequence). Trimming removed 7 bases from V and 6 bases from J, with 18 bases in between. CDR3 length: 14 amino acids.

The rearrangement joins TRBV5-4 to TRBJ2-1; 11 positions match TRBD2. The CDR3 has 16 residues. Germline loops: CDR1 SGHNT, CDR2 YYREEE (reference sequence). J gave up 15 bases and V 0 bases, and 14 bases lay outside the gene matches. CDR3 residues: CASSLALAGGPEIMFF. CDR3 in DNA: TGTGCCAGCAGCTTGGCCTTAGCGGGGGGGCCCGAAATTATGTTCTTC.

The chain carries TRBV30 and TRBJ1-5; a possible D gene is TRBD1 (5 bases). Germline-derived CDR1 and CDR2 are GTSNPN and SVGIG (reference sequence). This CDR3 is 16 amino acids long. Trimming removed 0 bases from V and 0 bases from J, with 12 bases in between. The CDR3 coding sequence is TGTGCCTGGAGTGTACTTACGGACAATAGCAATCAGCCCCAGCATTTT. Translated, it gives CAWSVLTDNSNQPQHF.